The 15 T cell receptor beta chains reported below all come from one sample, sequenced in a study of cytomegalovirus exposure and HLA in healthy donors. Researchers ran the PCR with 60 Vbeta and 13 Jbeta primers. Sequencing was performed with immunoSEQ multiplex PCR; in TCRdb, only in-frame clones are kept and a portion is missing. The sample lists approximately 220,000 clones, more than 60% occurring once. Sequenced material: PBMCs. These receptors all come from a woman younger than 45 in good health and CMV-seronegative.

The chain links TRBV11-2 to TRBJ1-2; TRBD1 matches at 7 bases. The CDR3 consists of 13 residues. V gave up 0 bases and J gave up 6 bases; unmatched junction bases: 1. Per germline, CDR1 SGHAT and CDR2 FQNNGV. The CDR3 DNA sequence: TGTGCCAGCAGCTTAGAAGGGGGCGATGGCTACACCTTC. As protein: CASSLEGGDGYTF.

This clone was recorded only once. The chain carries TRBV2 and TRBJ1-1, with D perhaps matching TRBD1 (6 bases). Per germline, CDR1 SNHLY and CDR2 FYNNEI. The V end was cut by 2 bases, the J end by 2 bases, with 12 bases between. This CDR3 contains 15 residues. CDR3 protein: CASSESGTQNTEAFF. The CDR3, as DNA: TGTGCCAGCAGTGAATCCGGGACACAAAACACTGAAGCTTTCTTT.

The CDR3 region has the DNA TGTGCCAGCAGCCCCCGACGGGACTTGATGGAGCAGTACTTC. It is translated as CASSPRRDLMEQYF. The chain has TRBV11-3 and TRBJ2-7, with D possibly matching TRBD2 (6 bases). Trimming pared 5 bases from V and 7 bases from J, leaving 18 bases between. Germline assignment: CDR1 SGHNT and CDR2 YENEEA. The CDR3 totals 14 residues.

This sequence joins TRBV5-1 and TRBJ2-2; perhaps TRBD2 as D (6 bases). The CDR3 contains 14 residues. Germline CDR1 SGHRS, CDR2 YFSETQ. V was trimmed by 3 bases and J by 0 bases, leaving 6 bases between them. This CDR3 reads CASSWDSNTGELFF. The CDR3 coding sequence is TGCGCCAGCAGCTGGGACTCGAACACCGGGGAGCTGTTTTTT.

The chain carries TRBV2 and TRBJ2-3; 9 nucleotides agree with TRBD2. CDR3 length: 15 amino acids. Germline V CDR1 and CDR2: SNHLY, FYNNEI. V was clipped by 9 bases and J by 5 bases; unmatched bases: 12. The CDR3 DNA follows: TGTGCCAGTGGGGGATTTTGGCGGGAGGGAGATACGCAGTATTTT. Translating it yields CASGGFWREGDTQYF.

The gene calls are TRBV10-1 and TRBJ2-5, with D possibly matching TRBD1 (5 bases). V shed 5 bases and J shed 0 bases, with 10 bases lying between them. In germline, CDR1 is WNHNN, CDR2 SYGVQD (reference sequence). The CDR3 totals 14 residues. In nucleotides, the CDR3 is TGCGCCAGCAGTCCTACAGGCGACCAAGAGACCCAGTACTTC. Encoded protein: CASSPTGDQETQYF.

A note on this clone: A junction end diverges from the germline sequence, so it may reflect a read error. The chain couples TRBV7-9 to TRBJ2-2; 8 positions match TRBD1. Germline assignment: CDR1 SEHNR and CDR2 FQNEAQ (reference sequence). The CDR3 is 19 residues long. The CDR3 loop reads CASTLTDRGSEPNTGELFF. The CDR3 DNA follows: TGTGCCAGCACCTTAACAGACAGGGGATCAGAGCCGAACACCGGGGAGCTGTTTTTT.

The V gene is TRBV5-4, the J gene TRBJ2-7; TRBD1 matches at 9 bases. Germline values: CDR1 SGHNT, CDR2 YYREEE (reference sequence). The CDR3 loop spans 15 amino acids. Unmatched junction bases numbered 8, after V lost 2 bases and J lost 5 bases. The CDR3 DNA reads as TGTGCCAGCAGCTTATCCGGGACAGGGATCCACGAGCAGTACTTC. Protein: CASSLSGTGIHEQYF.

The chain recombines TRBV19 with TRBJ2-5; 13 bases fit TRBD2. Germline V gene data show CDR1 as LNHDA and CDR2 as SQIVND (reference sequence). The CDR3 runs 16 residues. V lost 6 bases, J lost 4 bases, and 8 bases stayed unmatched. DNA of the CDR3: TGTGCCAGTAGCAACGAGGGACTAGCGGGATTAGAGACCCAGTACTTC. This sequence encodes CASSNEGLAGLETQYF.

CDR3 DNA: TGTGCCAGCAGACGAGACTCGTCCCCCACCGGGGAGCTGTTTTTT. Amino acids: CASRRDSSPTGELFF. This chain links TRBV7-6 with TRBJ2-2; D ambiguous. The germline CDR1 and CDR2 sequences are SGHVS and FNYEAQ. This CDR3 contains 15 residues. Trimming removed 6 bases at V and 4 bases at J, with 15 bases between.

The J gene is TRBJ2-1, the V gene TRBV5-4; possible D gene TRBD1, 5 bases. The V end lost 1 base, the J end lost 7 bases, and 9 bases lay between the germline ends. Looked up from germline, CDR1 is SGHNT and CDR2 is YYREEE (reference sequence). The CDR3 is 13 amino acids. This chain's CDR3 is CASSLRQTNEQFF. The CDR3 bases are TGTGCCAGCAGCTTGAGACAGACAAATGAGCAGTTCTTC.

V and J are TRBV9 and TRBJ1-1; 8 bases agree with TRBD1. The CDR3 extends over 15 amino acids. Germline loops: CDR1 SGDLS, CDR2 YYNGEE. V dropped 0 bases and J dropped 4; count of bases not matched to a gene: 5. CDR3 in amino acids: CASSVAGGLSTEAFF. The CDR3 nucleotides read TGTGCCAGCAGCGTAGCAGGGGGCCTGAGCACTGAAGCTTTCTTT.

On this clone itself: At one end the junction does not follow the germline gene, possibly because of a read error. The chain recombines TRBV7-9 with TRBJ1-3; D is unclear. Germline V gene sequence: CDR1 SEHNR, CDR2 FQNEAQ (reference sequence). The CDR3 sequence is 15 residues long. In nucleotides, the CDR3 is TGTTCCAGCAGGAGGGAACTGAGCTCTGGAAACACCATATATTTT. This encodes CSSRRELSSGNTIYF.

The chain joins TRBV27 to TRBJ2-7, with a weak D call TRBD1 (6 bases). Deletions cut 2 bases from V and 3 bases from J, with 17 bases between. The CDR3 consists of 16 residues. CDR1 and CDR2 (germline): MNHEY, SMNVEV (reference sequence). The CDR3 spells CASSLIGTQGNYEQYF. DNA for the CDR3: TGTGCCAGCAGTTTAATAGGGACCCAGGGGAACTACGAGCAGTACTTC.

This clone was found a few times. In DNA form, the CDR3 reads TGTGCCTGCTCCGGTGAGGTGAACGGAAACACCATATATTTT. Translation: CACSGEVNGNTIYF. V gene TRBV30 combines with J gene TRBJ1-3; no firm D call. V was trimmed by 6 bases and J by 4 bases, leaving 16 bases between them. The germline gives CDR1 GTSNPN, CDR2 SVGIG (reference sequence). The CDR3 is 14 amino acids. Full variable domain (missing parts from reference TRBV30 and TRBJ1-3): SQTIHQWPATLVQPVGSPLSLECTVEGTSNPNLYWYRQAAGRGLQLLFYSVGIGQISSEVPQNLSASRPQDRQFILSSKKLLLSDSGFYLCACSGEVNGNTIYFGEGSWLTVV.